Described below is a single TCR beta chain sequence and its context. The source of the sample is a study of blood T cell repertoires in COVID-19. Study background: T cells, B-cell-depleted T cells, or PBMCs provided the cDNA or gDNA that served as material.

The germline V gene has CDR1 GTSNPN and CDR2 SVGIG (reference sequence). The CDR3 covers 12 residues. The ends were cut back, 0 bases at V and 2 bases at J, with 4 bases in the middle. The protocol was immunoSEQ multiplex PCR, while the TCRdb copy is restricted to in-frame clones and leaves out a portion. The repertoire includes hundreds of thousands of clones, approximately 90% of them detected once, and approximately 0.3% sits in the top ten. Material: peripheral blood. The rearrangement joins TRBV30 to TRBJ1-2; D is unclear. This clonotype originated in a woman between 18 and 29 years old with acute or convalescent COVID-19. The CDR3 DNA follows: TGTGCCTGGAGTGTACAGAACTATGGCTACACCTTC. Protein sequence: CAWSVQNYGYTF.